Below are 9 T cell receptor beta chains sequenced from a single sample in a study of cytomegalovirus exposure and HLA in healthy donors. The PCR made use of 60 Vbeta and 13 Jbeta primers. Produced via immunoSEQ multiplex PCR; TCRdb's table is partial and in-frame only. The sample includes about 120,000 clones, more than 60% of them seen just once. What was sequenced was PBMCs. These receptors all stem from a woman aged 40 to 50 in good health and CMV-seropositive.

This chain joins TRBV5-1 and TRBJ2-5; TRBD2 is a possible D gene (6 bases). The CDR3 contains 15 residues. Deletions cut 2 bases from V and 2 bases from J, with 13 bases between. Germline CDR1 SGHRS, CDR2 YFSETQ. CDR3 protein: CASSFIGDFQETQYF. CDR3 nucleotides: TGCGCCAGCAGCTTCATAGGGGACTTTCAAGAGACCCAGTACTTC.

The rearrangement links TRBV6-5 to TRBJ2-7; TRBD2 matches 7 bases. With V trimmed by 6 bases and J by 5 bases, 13 bases remained unmatched. The V gene's germline CDR1 is MNHEY and CDR2 SVGAGI. The CDR3 extends over 15 amino acids. CDR3 nucleotides: TGTGCCAGCAGCCCCCGAGCGCGGGGGTCCAACGAGCAGTACTTC. This sequence encodes CASSPRARGSNEQYF.

The chain uses TRBV7-2 and TRBJ1-1; weak D call: TRBD1 (5 bases). This CDR3 is built from 16 residues. Trimming took off 0 bases at V and 8 bases at J, with 19 bases between the two ends. From germline, CDR1 is SGHTA and CDR2 FQGNSA. Here the CDR3 reads CASSLAPRQPAKEAFF. CDR3 sequence (DNA): TGTGCCAGCAGCTTAGCCCCTCGACAGCCTGCTAAAGAAGCTTTCTTT. The full variable domain, its missing parts supplied by reference TRBV7-2 and TRBJ1-1, is GAGVSQSPSNKVTEKGKDVELRCDPISGHTALYWYRQSLGQGLEFLIYFQGNSAPDKSGLPSDRFSAERTGGSVSTLTIQRTQQEDSAVYLCASSLAPRQPAKEAFFGQGTRLTVV.

This clone was seen once. V and J are TRBV7-8 and TRBJ2-5; a weak D match, TRBD2 (7 bases). The CDR3 is 15 residues long. The germline V gene has CDR1 SGHVS and CDR2 FQNEAQ. V was shortened by 0 bases and J by 4 bases, with 12 bases between the two germline ends. CDR3 residues: CASSLAGGALETQYF. In DNA form, the CDR3 reads TGTGCCAGCAGCTTAGCGGGGGGGGCCCTAGAGACCCAGTACTTC.

The rearrangement joins TRBV6-1 to TRBJ1-1; the D gene is possibly TRBD1 (6 bases). From germline, CDR1 is MNHNS and CDR2 SASEGT. Between the trimmed V and J ends, which lost 3 bases and 1 base, there was a span of 21 bases. The CDR3 loop spans 18 amino acids. CDR3 DNA: TGTGCCAGCAGTGACGGACAGCGCTCGGGGCCATCGAACACTGAAGCTTTCTTT. The encoded protein is CASSDGQRSGPSNTEAFF.

The CDR3 sequence is CASSPGLTPVEDIQYF. CDR3 sequence (DNA): TGTGCCAGCAGCCCAGGACTGACCCCGGTAGAAGACATTCAGTACTTC. The J gene is TRBJ2-4, the V gene TRBV5-6, with D tentatively TRBD2 (5 bases). Trimming stripped 4 bases from V and 8 bases from J, with 22 bases between. Looked up from germline, CDR1 is SGHDT and CDR2 is YYEEEE. The CDR3 extends over 16 amino acids.

The rearrangement joins TRBV6-1 to TRBJ2-3; D remains ambiguous. The germline V gene has CDR1 MNHNS and CDR2 SASEGT. Trimming left V 6 bases short and J 4 bases short, with 8 bases between. The CDR3 loop spans 12 amino acids. The DNA for the CDR3 is TGTGCCAGCAGCCTTCGGGCAGATACGCAGTATTTT. Protein sequence: CASSLRADTQYF.

The chain couples TRBV9 to TRBJ2-1; 10 positions match TRBD2. V trimming: 0 bases; J trimming: 8 bases; junction bases outside the gene matches: 5. Germline V CDR1 and CDR2: SGDLS, YYNGEE. CDR3 size: 15 residues. CDR3 in DNA: TGTGCCAGCAGCGTAGCTAGCGGGGGCACCGATGAGCAGTTCTTC. It specifies CASSVASGGTDEQFF.

V gene TRBV7-2 combines with J gene TRBJ2-7, with D perhaps matching TRBD1 (6 bases). Germline CDR1 and CDR2: SGHTA and FQGNSA. The CDR3 is made up of 15 amino acids. The V end was cut by 4 bases, the J end by 2 bases, with 15 bases between. CDR3 bases: TGTGCCAGCAGCTACTCCGGGACACTAACCTACGAGCAGTACTTC. This encodes CASSYSGTLTYEQYF.